The present T cell receptor beta chain was sequenced within a study of T cells after yellow fever vaccination. The CDR3 extends over 16 amino acids. V was clipped by 8 bases and J by 0 bases, with 18 bases between them. Germline CDR1 MNHEY, CDR2 SVGAGI. TCRdb redid the calling of the 5' RACE reads with MiXCR, one entry per CDR3 protein. The data show around 600,000 distinct CDR3 sequences, 9% to 15% seen once. The table lists this clonotype with a few counts. This receptor was obtained from a man aged 25-45 years who received the YFV17D yellow fever vaccine. The chain employs TRBV6-5 and TRBJ2-3; a weak D match, TRBD2 (5 bases). The specimen was PBMCs, collected on the day of the yellow fever booster vaccination. CDR3 bases: TGTGCCAGCCGTTTCACCCGCTGGACTAGCACAGATACGCAGTATTTT. This translates into CASRFTRWTSTDTQYF.